This T cell receptor beta chain was identified during a study of blood T cells in healthy people across ages (dated by TCRdb to the mid-2010s). Context from the whole study: In model experiments, template switching captured roughly one uniquely barcoded TCR beta cDNA molecule for every two T cells. To track age-related changes in TCR beta repertoire diversity, the study relied on deep sequencing normalized with unique cDNA molecular identifiers. The donors were divided into four age groups: young (average around 17 years), middle-aged (approximately 39), aged (about 61) and long-lived (approximately 74). For two donors (one aged 18 to 30 and one aged 80 or older), the study analyzed two additional independent replicas of 1 million unique cDNA reads from the same blood draw. Study-wide conclusions, independent of this receptor: Conclusive comparison of naive and antigen-experienced compartments was prevented by the profiling of bulk unsorted PBMCs. As age increased, observed TCR beta diversity per million T cells dropped in a roughly linear way, and a significant reduction was already evident by age about 40. Estimates of total diversity based on one million sequenced T cells were considered lower bounds and underestimates. The CMV infection status of donors was not known, potentially confounding age-related changes in expanded clonotypes. Compared with the aged group, more naive CD4+ T cells, fewer expanded clones and increased TCR diversity were shown by the long-lived group, suggesting age selection. A strong correlation was found between observed TCR beta diversity and the percentage of naive T cells measured by flow cytometry.

The 39 donors, aged about 6 to 95 years, were systemically healthy Caucasian individuals from Russia. Each donor gave 8 to 10 milliliters of peripheral blood, collected into EDTA-treated Vacutainer tubes. Ficoll-Paque density-gradient centrifugation was used to isolate PBMCs, with at least 6 million obtained per sample. Total RNA was extracted from PBMCs with Trizol reagent, with at least 6 micrograms obtained per sample. For every donor, an aliquot of PBMCs went through flow cytometry to measure the percentages of naive CD45RAhigh/CD27high T cells. Libraries came from 5' RACE. The run used an Illumina HiSeq 2500. A second roughly 6 to 12 cycle PCR used a sample-barcoded 5' primer and a J-beta primer mix. A template-switch 5' adaptor carrying 12 random nucleotides introduced a unique molecular identifier onto each TCR beta cDNA molecule. At least 2.5 million CDR3-containing paired-end reads were obtained from each sample. All of the RNA was converted into first-strand cDNA using the Mint cDNA synthesis kit, with a TRBC-specific oligonucleotide serving as the primer. Following uracil-DNA glycosylase treatment, a first 18-cycle PCR with universal primers M1SS and BC2_uni_R was performed on all cDNA. In the source study's methods: Each sample was normalized by randomly selecting 1 million high-quality reads, each carrying a distinct molecular identifier. Instead of being binned into consensus sequences, reads that shared molecular identifiers were thrown out. MiTCR, run with a Q25 quality threshold and the strictest error-elimination algorithm, handled CDR3 identification, clonotype clustering and error correction. A nonparametric unseen species model using Euler transformation provided a lower-bound estimate of total TCR beta diversity. Starting from the raw public reads, TCRdb applied fastp trimming at Q25, assembled clones with MiXCR and retained in-frame beta chains. When rows share a CDR3 protein, they turn into one entry using the most common DNA and genes. These V and J calls originate from TCRdb's pipeline instead of the authors' own analysis. The sample profile shows about 570,000 distinct CDR3 sequences; 25% to 35% of them were found once. The ten largest clones take up roughly 3.5% of the sample.

Regarding this clonotype: Its antigen is unknown. Base qualities are not at hand, and no much larger clone is one base apart.

V has 7 bases trimmed and J has 2 bases trimmed; junction bases matching no gene number 6. The cysteine opens and the phenylalanine closes a CDR3 of 15 amino acids. The kept DNA is CDR3 alone, 45 bases in frame from the first base. CDR1 MNHEY and CDR2 SVGAGI are derived from the germline V gene. These data were likewise used in another study, on T cells of mothers and their children. The second study's paper adds: The donors were nine systemically healthy Caucasian individuals, made up of three mothers and their six children. cDNA synthesis consumed the entire amount of extracted RNA, loaded at around 1.5 ug RNA in each 15 ul reaction. In the second PCR, the M1S primer added sample barcodes and 2-4 random nucleotides. Over 8.5 million TCR beta CDR3 reads were obtained for each mother, and 3 million to 3.5 million reads were obtained for each child. In both related and unrelated pairs, thymic selection shapes the output of TCR recombination in a similar way, with inherited differences having only a minor effect. Normalized repertoire overlap was always found to be slightly, but never significantly, higher in related mother-child pairs than in unrelated mother-child pairs. With a sensitivity of about 100 clones per million clonotypes, no persistent microchimeric T cell clones were detected. The study used deep NGS to compare TCR beta repertoires of mothers and children, seeking features distinguishing related mother-child pairs from unrelated individuals. The mean age was roughly 40 +/- 4 years for the mothers and around 10 +/- 4 years for the children. Libraries were sequenced on Illumina HiSeq 2000 with 100+100 nt paired-end reads after adapter ligation with NEBNext reagents. To prevent cross-contamination, the mother and child libraries were prepared one month apart and sequenced in separate runs. Between roughly 500,000 and 2,000,000 distinct TCR beta clonotypes were identified per donor. Naive TCR beta clonotypes were estimated from low-frequency clonotypes matched to each donor's FACS-determined naive share, without sorting.

The material sequenced was blood. This chain joins TRBV6-5 to TRBJ2-7, with 12 bases aligning to TRBD2. This receptor was identified in a boy between 2 and 10 years old in good health. The sequence in DNA is TGTGCCAGCACCCCTAGACTAGCGGGAGCCTACGAGCAGTACTTC. The resulting protein is CASTPRLAGAYEQYF.